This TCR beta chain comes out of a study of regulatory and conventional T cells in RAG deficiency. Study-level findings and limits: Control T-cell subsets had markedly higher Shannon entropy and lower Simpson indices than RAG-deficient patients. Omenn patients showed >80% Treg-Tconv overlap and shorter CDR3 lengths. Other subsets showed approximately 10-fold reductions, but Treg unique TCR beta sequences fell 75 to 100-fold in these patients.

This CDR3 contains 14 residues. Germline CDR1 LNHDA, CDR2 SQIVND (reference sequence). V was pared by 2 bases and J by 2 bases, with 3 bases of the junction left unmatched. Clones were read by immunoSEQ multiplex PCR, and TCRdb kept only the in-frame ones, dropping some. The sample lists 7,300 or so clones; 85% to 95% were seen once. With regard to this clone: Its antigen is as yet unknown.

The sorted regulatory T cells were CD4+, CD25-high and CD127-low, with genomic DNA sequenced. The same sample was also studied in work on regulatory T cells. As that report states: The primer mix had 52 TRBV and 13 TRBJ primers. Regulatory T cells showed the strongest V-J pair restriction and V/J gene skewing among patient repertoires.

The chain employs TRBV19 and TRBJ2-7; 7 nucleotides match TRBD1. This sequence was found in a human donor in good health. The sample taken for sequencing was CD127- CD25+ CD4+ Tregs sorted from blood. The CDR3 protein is CASSITGAPYEQYF. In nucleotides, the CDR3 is TGTGCCAGTAGTATAACAGGGGCCCCCTACGAGCAGTACTTC. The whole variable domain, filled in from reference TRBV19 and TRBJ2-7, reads DGGITQSPKYLFRKEGQNVTLSCEQNLNHDAMYWYRQDPGQGLRLIYYSQIVNDFQKGDIAEGYSVSREKKESFPLTVTSAQKNPTAFYLCASSITGAPYEQYFGPGTRLTVT.